What follows are 3 T cell receptor beta chains derived from one specimen sequenced in a study of T cells after yellow fever vaccination. TCRdb re-derived calls from the 5' RACE reads in MiXCR, one entry per CDR3 protein. Of approximately 610,000 distinct CDR3 sequences detected, roughly 17% appear once; the ten largest clones hold around 16%. The sample in question was PBMCs, obtained about 5 days after the first yellow fever vaccination. Receptors originate from a man younger than 35 who received the YFV17D yellow fever vaccine.

This clonotype has at least ten counts. The chain links TRBV5-1 to TRBJ2-7; TRBD2 matches at 10 bases. Germline V CDR1 and CDR2: SGHRS, YFSETQ. The CDR3 has 15 amino acids. J was trimmed by 2 bases and V by 2 bases; bases with no gene match: 4. The CDR3 nucleotides are TGCGCCAGCAGCTTTAGCCTAGCGGGAGCCTACGAGCAGTACTTC. Translation gives CASSFSLAGAYEQYF.

This clonotype has only a few counts. The chain uses TRBV9 and TRBJ2-5; no definite D call. Germline V lookup: CDR1 SGDLS, CDR2 YYNGEE. This CDR3 comprises 15 residues. Trimming cost V 1 base and J 2 bases, with 12 bases left between them. CDR3: CASSVTPRGQETQYF. In DNA, the CDR3 is TGTGCCAGCAGCGTAACCCCCCGCGGTCAAGAGACCCAGTACTTC.

The chain couples TRBV12-3 or TRBV12-4 to TRBJ2-4, with a tentative D call TRBD2 (5 bases). V lost 6 bases, J lost 5 bases, and 11 bases lay in between. The CDR3 covers 13 residues. This chain's CDR3 is CASSGNLENIQYF. The CDR3 DNA is TGTGCCAGCAGCGGGAACTTAGAAAACATTCAGTACTTC.